The clone carrying this T cell receptor beta chain has more than one count but fewer than ten. Its target is unknown. This specimen comes from a study of T-cell memory formation after mild COVID-19. General study findings and limits: There was a balanced CD4/CD8 profile in clones contracting day 15 to 85, and later expanders leaned CD4+. That cross-reactive memory joined was suggested by some responding clones appearing in pre-infection memory.

Each CDR3 protein is one row after TCRdb ran MiXCR on the 5' RACE reads. The data hold about 410,000 distinct CDR3 sequences, with over 15% observed a single time. Germline V gives CDR1 SEHNR, CDR2 FQNEAQ (reference sequence). V gave up 1 base and J gave up 12 bases, with 6 bases separating them. This CDR3 comprises 11 residues. The sample comprised PBMCs or a T cell subset sorted from them (not recorded which). V is TRBV7-9 and J is TRBJ1-4; D not certain. This TCR was recovered from a young man who had mild COVID-19 (a few samples of this study predate the infection). Cell type and time point are not known. The CDR3 DNA sequence: TGTGCCAGCAGCTTAGAGAAGGAACTGTTTTTT. Translated, it gives CASSLEKELFF. Looking up the rest from reference TRBV7-9 and TRBJ1-4 gives the full variable domain: DTGVSQNPRHKITKRGQNVTFRCDPISEHNRLYWYRQTLGQGPEFLTYFQNEAQLEKSRLLSDRFSAERPKGSFSTLEIQRTEQGDSAMYLCASSLEKELFFGSGTQLSVL.